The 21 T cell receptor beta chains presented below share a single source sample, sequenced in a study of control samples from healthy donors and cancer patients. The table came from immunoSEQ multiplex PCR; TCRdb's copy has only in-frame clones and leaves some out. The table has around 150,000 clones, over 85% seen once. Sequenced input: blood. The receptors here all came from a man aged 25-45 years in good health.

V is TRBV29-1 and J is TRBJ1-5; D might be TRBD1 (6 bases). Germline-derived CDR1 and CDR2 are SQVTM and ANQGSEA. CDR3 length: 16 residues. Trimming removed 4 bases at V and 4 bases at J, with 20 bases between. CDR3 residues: CSVVLGASGSNQPQHF. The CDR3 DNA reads TGCAGCGTTGTCCTGGGGGCCTCGGGCAGTAATCAGCCCCAGCATTTT.

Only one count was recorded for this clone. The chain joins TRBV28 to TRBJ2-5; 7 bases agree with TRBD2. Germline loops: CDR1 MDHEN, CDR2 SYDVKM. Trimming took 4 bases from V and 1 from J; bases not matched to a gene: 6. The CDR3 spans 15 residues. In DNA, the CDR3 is TGTGCCAGCAGTTCCGGGGGAGGGAGCCAAGAGACCCAGTACTTC. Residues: CASSSGGGSQETQYF. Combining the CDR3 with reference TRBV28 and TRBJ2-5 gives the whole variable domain DVKVTQSSRYLVKRTGEKVFLECVQDMDHENMFWYRQDPGLGLRLIYFSYDVKMKEKGDIPEGYSVSREKKERFSLILESASTNQTSMYLCASSSGGGSQETQYFGPGTRLLVL.

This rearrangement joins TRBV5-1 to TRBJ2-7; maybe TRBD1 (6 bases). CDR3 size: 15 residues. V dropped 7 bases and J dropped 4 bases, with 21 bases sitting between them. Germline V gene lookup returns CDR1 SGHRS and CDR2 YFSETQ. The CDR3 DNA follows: TGCGCCAGCTACTCCGCCCCAGGGGCGTTGTACGAGCAGTACTTC. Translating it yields CASYSAPGALYEQYF.

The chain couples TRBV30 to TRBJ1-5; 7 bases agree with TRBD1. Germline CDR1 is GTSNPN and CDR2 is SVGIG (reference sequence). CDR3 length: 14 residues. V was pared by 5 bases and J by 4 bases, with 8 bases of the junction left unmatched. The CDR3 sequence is CAWLGTAKNQPQHF. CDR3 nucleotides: TGTGCCTGGCTAGGGACAGCTAAAAATCAGCCCCAGCATTTT. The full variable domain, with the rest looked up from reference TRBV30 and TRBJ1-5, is SQTIHQWPATLVQPVGSPLSLECTVEGTSNPNLYWYRQAAGRGLQLLFYSVGIGQISSEVPQNLSASRPQDRQFILSSKKLLLSDSGFYLCAWLGTAKNQPQHFGDGTRLSIL.

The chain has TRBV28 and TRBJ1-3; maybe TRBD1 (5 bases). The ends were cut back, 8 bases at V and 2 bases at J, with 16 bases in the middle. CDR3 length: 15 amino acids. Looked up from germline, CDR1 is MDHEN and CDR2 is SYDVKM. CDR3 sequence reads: CASGRGYEAGNTIYF. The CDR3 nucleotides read TGTGCCAGCGGAAGGGGCTATGAGGCTGGAAACACCATATATTTT.

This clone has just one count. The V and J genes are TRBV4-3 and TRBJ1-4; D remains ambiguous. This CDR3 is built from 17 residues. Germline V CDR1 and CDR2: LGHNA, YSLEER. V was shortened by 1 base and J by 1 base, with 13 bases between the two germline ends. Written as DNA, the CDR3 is TGCGCCAGCAGCCAAGCATGGAGAGAGGGAACTAATGAAAAACTGTTTTTT. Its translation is CASSQAWREGTNEKLFF.

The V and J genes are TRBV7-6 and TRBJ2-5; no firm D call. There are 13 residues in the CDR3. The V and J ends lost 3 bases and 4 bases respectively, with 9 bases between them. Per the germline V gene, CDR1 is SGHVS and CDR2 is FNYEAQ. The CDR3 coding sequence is TGTGCCAGCAGCTTTGGCTCCCGAGAGACCCAGTACTTC. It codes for CASSFGSRETQYF.

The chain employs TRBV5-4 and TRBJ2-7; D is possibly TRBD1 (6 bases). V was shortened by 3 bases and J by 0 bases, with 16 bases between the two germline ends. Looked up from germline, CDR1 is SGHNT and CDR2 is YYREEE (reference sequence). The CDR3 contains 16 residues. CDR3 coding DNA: TGTGCCAGCAGCTATCCGCAGGGGTACTACTCCTACGAGCAGTACTTC. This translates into CASSYPQGYYSYEQYF.

The CDR3 sequence is CASSQDLITGELFF. The CDR3 bases are TGTGCCAGCAGCCAAGATCTGATTACCGGGGAGCTGTTTTTT. The rearrangement joins TRBV3-1 (or the pseudogene TRBV3-2) to TRBJ2-2, with no clear D. Trimming shortened V by 0 bases and J by 5 bases, and 7 bases separated the two germline ends. Germline V gene sequence: CDR1 LGHDT, CDR2 YNNKEL (reference sequence). The length of the CDR3 is 14 residues.

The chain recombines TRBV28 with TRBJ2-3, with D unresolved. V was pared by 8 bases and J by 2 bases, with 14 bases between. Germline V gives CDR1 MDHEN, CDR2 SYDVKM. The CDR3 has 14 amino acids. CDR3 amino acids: CASGDLSYTDTQYF. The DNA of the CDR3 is TGTGCCAGCGGAGACTTATCATACACAGATACGCAGTATTTT.

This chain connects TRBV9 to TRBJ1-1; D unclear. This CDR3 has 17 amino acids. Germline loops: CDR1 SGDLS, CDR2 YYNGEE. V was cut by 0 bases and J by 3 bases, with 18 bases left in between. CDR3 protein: CASSVVETIGRDTEAFF. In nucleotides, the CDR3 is TGTGCCAGCAGCGTAGTGGAGACCATCGGTCGTGACACTGAAGCTTTCTTT.

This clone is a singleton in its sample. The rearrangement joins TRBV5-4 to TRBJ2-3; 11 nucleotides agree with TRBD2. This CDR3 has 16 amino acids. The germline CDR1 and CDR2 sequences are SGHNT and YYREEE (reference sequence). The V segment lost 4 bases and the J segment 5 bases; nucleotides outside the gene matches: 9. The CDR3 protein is CASSLDSGGARDTQYF. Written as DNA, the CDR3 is TGTGCCAGCAGCCTCGATAGCGGGGGGGCGCGAGATACGCAGTATTTT.

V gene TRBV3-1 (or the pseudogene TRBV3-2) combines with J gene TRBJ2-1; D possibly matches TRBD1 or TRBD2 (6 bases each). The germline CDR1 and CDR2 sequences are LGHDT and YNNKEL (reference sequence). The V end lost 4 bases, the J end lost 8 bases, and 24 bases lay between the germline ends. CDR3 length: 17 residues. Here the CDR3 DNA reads TGTGCCAGCAGCCCTCAATCCCCGGGGGCCGGTGGGTATGAGCAGTTCTTC. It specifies CASSPQSPGAGGYEQFF.

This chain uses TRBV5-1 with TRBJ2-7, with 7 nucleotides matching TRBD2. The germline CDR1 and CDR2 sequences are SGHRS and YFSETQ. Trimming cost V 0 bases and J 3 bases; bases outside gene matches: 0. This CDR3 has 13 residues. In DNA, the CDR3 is TGCGCCAGCAGCTTGGGCGGGGGCTACGAGCAGTACTTC. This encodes CASSLGGGYEQYF.

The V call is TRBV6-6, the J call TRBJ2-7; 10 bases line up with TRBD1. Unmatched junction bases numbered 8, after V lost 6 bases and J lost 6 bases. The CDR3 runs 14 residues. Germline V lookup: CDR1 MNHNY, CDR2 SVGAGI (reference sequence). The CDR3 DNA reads TGTGCCAGCAGACCGGGACAGGGGATTCCCGAGCAGTACTTC. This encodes CASRPGQGIPEQYF.

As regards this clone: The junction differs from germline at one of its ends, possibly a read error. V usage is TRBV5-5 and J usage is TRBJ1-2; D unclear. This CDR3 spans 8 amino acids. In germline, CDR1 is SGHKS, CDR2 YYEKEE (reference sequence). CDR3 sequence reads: CASSLTDF. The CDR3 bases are TGTGCCAGCAGCTTGACAGACTTC.

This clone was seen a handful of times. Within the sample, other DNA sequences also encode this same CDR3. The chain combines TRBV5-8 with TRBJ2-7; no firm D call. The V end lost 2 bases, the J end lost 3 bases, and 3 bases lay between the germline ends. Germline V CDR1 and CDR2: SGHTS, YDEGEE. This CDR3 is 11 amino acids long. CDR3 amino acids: CASSFGYEQYF. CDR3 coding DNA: TGTGCCAGCAGCTTTGGCTACGAGCAGTACTTC.

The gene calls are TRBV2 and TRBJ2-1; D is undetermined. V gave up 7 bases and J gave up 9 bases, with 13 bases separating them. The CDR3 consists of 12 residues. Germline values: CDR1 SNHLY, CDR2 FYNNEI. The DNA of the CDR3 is TGTGCCAGCACCCTGAATGACGGTGAGCAGTTCTTC. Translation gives CASTLNDGEQFF.

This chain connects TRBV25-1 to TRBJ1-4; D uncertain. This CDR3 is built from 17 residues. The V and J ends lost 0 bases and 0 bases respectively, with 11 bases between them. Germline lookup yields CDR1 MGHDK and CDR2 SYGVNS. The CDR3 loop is CASSEYRRGATNEKLFF. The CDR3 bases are TGTGCCAGCAGTGAATATAGGAGAGGTGCAACTAATGAAAAACTGTTTTTT.

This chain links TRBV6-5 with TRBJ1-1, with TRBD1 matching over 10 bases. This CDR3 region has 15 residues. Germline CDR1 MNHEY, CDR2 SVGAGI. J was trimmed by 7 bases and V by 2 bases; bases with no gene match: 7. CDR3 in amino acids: CASSYDRGLSSEAFF. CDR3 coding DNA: TGTGCCAGCAGTTACGACAGGGGGCTCAGTAGTGAAGCTTTCTTT.

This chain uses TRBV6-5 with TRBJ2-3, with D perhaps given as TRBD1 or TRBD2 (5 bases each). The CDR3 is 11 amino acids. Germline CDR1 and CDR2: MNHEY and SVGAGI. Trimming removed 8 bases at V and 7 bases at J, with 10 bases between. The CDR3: CASGTFHTQYF. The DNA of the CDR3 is TGTGCCAGCGGGACCTTCCATACGCAGTATTTT.